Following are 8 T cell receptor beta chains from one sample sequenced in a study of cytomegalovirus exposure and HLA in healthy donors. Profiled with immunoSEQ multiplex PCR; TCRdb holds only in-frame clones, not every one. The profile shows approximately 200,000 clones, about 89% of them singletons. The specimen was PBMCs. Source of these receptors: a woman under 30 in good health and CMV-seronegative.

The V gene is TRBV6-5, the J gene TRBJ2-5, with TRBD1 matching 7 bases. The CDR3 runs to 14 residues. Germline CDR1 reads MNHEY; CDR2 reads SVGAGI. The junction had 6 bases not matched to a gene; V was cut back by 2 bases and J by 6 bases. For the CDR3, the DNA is TGTGCCAGCAGTTACCAGACAGGGCCTAAGACCCAGTACTTC. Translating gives CASSYQTGPKTQYF.

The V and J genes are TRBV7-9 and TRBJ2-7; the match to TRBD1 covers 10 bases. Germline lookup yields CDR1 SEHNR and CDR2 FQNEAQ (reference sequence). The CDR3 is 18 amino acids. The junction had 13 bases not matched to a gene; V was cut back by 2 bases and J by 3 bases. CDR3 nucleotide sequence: TGTGCCAGCAGCTTATTTGGGACAGGGGTTGTAGGTATCTACGAGCAGTACTTC. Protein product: CASSLFGTGVVGIYEQYF.

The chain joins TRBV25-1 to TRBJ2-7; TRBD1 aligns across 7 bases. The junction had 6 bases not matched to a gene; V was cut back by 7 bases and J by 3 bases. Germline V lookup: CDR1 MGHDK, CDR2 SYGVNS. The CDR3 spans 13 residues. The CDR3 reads CASIGTADYEQYF. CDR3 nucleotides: TGTGCCAGCATCGGGACAGCCGACTACGAGCAGTACTTC.

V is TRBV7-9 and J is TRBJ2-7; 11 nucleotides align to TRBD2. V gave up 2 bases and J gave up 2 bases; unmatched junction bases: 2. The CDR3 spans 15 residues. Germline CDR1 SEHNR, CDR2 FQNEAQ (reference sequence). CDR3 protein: CASSLLAGGTYEQYF. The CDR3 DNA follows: TGTGCCAGCAGCTTACTAGCGGGAGGTACCTACGAGCAGTACTTC.

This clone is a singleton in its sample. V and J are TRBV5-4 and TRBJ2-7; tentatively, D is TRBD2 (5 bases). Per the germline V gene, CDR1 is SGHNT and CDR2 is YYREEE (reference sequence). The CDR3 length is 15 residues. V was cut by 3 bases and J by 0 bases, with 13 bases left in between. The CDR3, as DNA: TGTGCCAGCAGCTCGCGGACTGACCGCTCCTACGAGCAGTACTTC. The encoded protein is CASSSRTDRSYEQYF.

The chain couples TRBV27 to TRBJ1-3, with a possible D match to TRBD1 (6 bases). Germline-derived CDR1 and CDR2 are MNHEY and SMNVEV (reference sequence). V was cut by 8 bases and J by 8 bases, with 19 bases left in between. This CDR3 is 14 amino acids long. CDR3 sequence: CASCKQGLEDTIYF. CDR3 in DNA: TGTGCCAGCTGCAAACAGGGTTTAGAAGACACCATATATTTT.

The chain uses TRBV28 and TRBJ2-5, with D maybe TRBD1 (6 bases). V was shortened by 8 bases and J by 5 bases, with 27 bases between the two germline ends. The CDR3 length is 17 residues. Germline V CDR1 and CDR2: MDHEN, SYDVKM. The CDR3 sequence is CASRQALMGISLETQYF. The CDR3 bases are TGTGCCAGCCGACAGGCCCTAATGGGTATCTCTCTGGAGACCCAGTACTTC. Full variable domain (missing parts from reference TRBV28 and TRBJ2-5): DVKVTQSSRYLVKRTGEKVFLECVQDMDHENMFWYRQDPGLGLRLIYFSYDVKMKEKGDIPEGYSVSREKKERFSLILESASTNQTSMYLCASRQALMGISLETQYFGPGTRLLVL.

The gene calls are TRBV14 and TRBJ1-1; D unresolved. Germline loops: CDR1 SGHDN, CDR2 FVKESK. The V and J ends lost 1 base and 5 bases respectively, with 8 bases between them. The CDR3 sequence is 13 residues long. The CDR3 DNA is TGTGCCAGCAGCCAAGTCGGGGTGACTGAAGCTTTCTTT. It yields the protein CASSQVGVTEAFF. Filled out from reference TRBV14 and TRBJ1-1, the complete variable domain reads EAGVTQFPSHSVIEKGQTVTLRCDPISGHDNLYWYRRVMGKEIKFLLHFVKESKQDESGMPNNRFLAERTGGTYSTLKVQPAELEDSGVYFCASSQVGVTEAFFGQGTRLTVV.